The subject of this entry is one T cell receptor (beta chain). The data were obtained in a study of control samples from healthy donors and cancer patients. Sequencing was performed with immunoSEQ multiplex PCR; in TCRdb, only in-frame clones are kept and a portion is missing. The sample includes roughly 170,000 clones, roughly 93% of them seen just once. This CDR3 is 17 amino acids long. The V segment lost 6 bases and the J segment 1 base; nucleotides outside the gene matches: 10. Looked up from germline, CDR1 is LGHNT and CDR2 is FRNRAP. The sequencing sample was made of blood. The TCR was taken from a young man in good health. The rearrangement joins TRBV12-5 to TRBJ2-2; 8 nucleotides match TRBD2. The CDR3 DNA reads TGTGCTAGTGGCCGGTACCTCGGGGGGGTGAACACCGGGGAGCTGTTTTTT. Translated, it gives CASGRYLGGVNTGELFF.